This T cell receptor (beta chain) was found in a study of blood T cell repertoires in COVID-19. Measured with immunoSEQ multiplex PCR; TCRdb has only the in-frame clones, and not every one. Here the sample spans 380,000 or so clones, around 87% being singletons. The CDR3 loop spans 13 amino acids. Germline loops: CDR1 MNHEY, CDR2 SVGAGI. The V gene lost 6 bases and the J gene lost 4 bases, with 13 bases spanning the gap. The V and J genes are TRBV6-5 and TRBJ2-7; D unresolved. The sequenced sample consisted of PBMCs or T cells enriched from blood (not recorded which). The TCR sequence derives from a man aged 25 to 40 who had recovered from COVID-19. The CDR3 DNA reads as TGTGCCAGCAGCCTTGGGCTCCGATACGAGCAGTACTTC. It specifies CASSLGLRYEQYF.